The rows below give T cell receptor beta chains drawn from one sample of a study of cytomegalovirus exposure and HLA in healthy donors. The repertoire was sequenced with immunoSEQ multiplex PCR; TCRdb's copy has only in-frame clones and lacks some. The repertoire includes some 140,000 clones, 60% to 85% of them detected once, and about 1.5% sits in the top ten. The material sequenced was PBMCs. These receptors originate from a woman in her thirties or forties in good health and CMV-seronegative. CDR3s include the opening cysteine and the closing phenylalanine or tryptophan. The order of the fields is D gene, J gene, clone size, V gene, CDR3 DNA, CDR3 protein. The D gene is left open where the match is weak. Clone size is given for some rows only: seen once, a few or many times, or a class if the clone is expanded.

D: TRBD2; J: TRBJ2-5; size: .; V: TRBV27; DNA: TGTGCCAGCAGTTCTCGGTCTCCAGCGGGGGGCGGAGAGACCCAGTACTTC; CDR3: CASSSRSPAGGGETQYF
D: .; J: TRBJ1-1; size: .; V: TRBV5-6; DNA: TGTGCCAGCAGCTTGTGGTCAGTTTATTTGAACACTGAAGCTTTCTTT; CDR3: CASSLWSVYLNTEAFF
D: TRBD1; J: TRBJ1-2; size: .; V: TRBV20-1; DNA: TGCAGTCCAAGACAGGGTCGGCGCTACACCTTC; CDR3: CSPRQGRRYTF
D: .; J: TRBJ1-2; size: .; V: TRBV4-3; DNA: TGCGCCAGCAGCCAAACCACAGGCGCAGGTGGTGGCTACCCCTTC; CDR3: CASSQTTGAGGGYPF
D: .; J: TRBJ1-1; size: .; V: TRBV19; DNA: TGTGCCAGTAGTATCAGGCGTCAGGGGACAAACATGAACACTGAAGCTTTCTTT; CDR3: CASSIRRQGTNMNTEAFF
D: TRBD1; J: TRBJ1-5; size: .; V: TRBV6-1; DNA: TGTGCCAGCAGTGAACAGGGGGCCAGCAATCAGCCCCAGCATTTT; CDR3: CASSEQGASNQPQHF
D: .; J: TRBJ2-7; size: .; V: TRBV21-1; DNA: TGTGCCAGCAGCAAAGCCTCTAGCGGGATCTCCTACGAGCAGTACTTC; CDR3: CASSKASSGISYEQYF
D: .; J: TRBJ2-7; size: .; V: TRBV29-1; DNA: TGCAGCGTTGGGAGGGGCAGAACCTACGAGCAGTACTTC; CDR3: CSVGRGRTYEQYF
D: .; J: TRBJ2-1; size: few; V: TRBV2; DNA: TGTGCCAGCAGTGCCCCTTTTAACAATGAGCAGTTCTTC; CDR3: CASSAPFNNEQFF
D: .; J: TRBJ2-3; size: .; V: TRBV14; DNA: TGTGCCAGCAGCCCCCGGGACTCCCGGACAGATACGCAGTATTTT; CDR3: CASSPRDSRTDTQYF
D: .; J: TRBJ2-7; size: .; V: TRBV30; DNA: TGTGCCTGGAGTGTAGCAGGGAGGAGGCAGTACTTC; CDR3: CAWSVAGRRQYF
D: .; J: TRBJ2-7; size: .; V: TRBV28; DNA: TGTGCCAGCAGTTTAATCCTTGACAGTCCCGAGCAGTACTTC; CDR3: CASSLILDSPEQYF
D: TRBD1; J: TRBJ1-5; size: few; V: TRBV28; DNA: TGTGCCAGCAGCAGGGGACAGGGTAGTCAGCCCCAGCATTTT; CDR3: CASSRGQGSQPQHF
D: TRBD1; J: TRBJ1-1; size: .; V: TRBV7-2; DNA: TGTGCCAGCAGCTCACGACAGGGGGCGAAGACTGAAGCTTTCTTT; CDR3: CASSSRQGAKTEAFF
D: .; J: TRBJ1-1; size: .; V: TRBV4-1; DNA: TGCGCCAGCAGCCAAGGCTGGGGACTATACACTGAAGCTTTCTTT; CDR3: CASSQGWGLYTEAFF
D: .; J: TRBJ2-2; size: .; V: TRBV2; DNA: TGTGCCAGCAGCCGACAGACAATGAACACCGGGGAGCTGTTTTTT; CDR3: CASSRQTMNTGELFF
D: TRBD1; J: TRBJ2-7; size: .; V: TRBV18; DNA: TGTGCCAGCTCACCGGACAGGGGGGCTAGGGGCGAGCAGTACTTC; CDR3: CASSPDRGARGEQYF
D: .; J: TRBJ1-1; size: .; V: TRBV18; DNA: TGTGCCAGCTCACCAGAGAGGCAGGAAGCTTTCTTT; CDR3: CASSPERQEAFF
D: TRBD1; J: TRBJ1-1; size: .; V: TRBV28; DNA: TGTGCCAGCGCGGACAGGGTGATGAACACTGAAGCTTTCTTT; CDR3: CASADRVMNTEAFF
D: TRBD1; J: TRBJ1-4; size: .; V: TRBV6-5; DNA: TGTGCCAGCAGTCTGCGGGACAGATGGGAAAAACTGTTTTTT; CDR3: CASSLRDRWEKLFF
D: .; J: TRBJ1-5; size: .; V: TRBV4-2; DNA: TGTGCCAGCAGCCAAGATTGGAGCAGCAGCTATAGCAATCAGCCCCAGCATTTT; CDR3: CASSQDWSSSYSNQPQHF
D: .; J: TRBJ1-2; size: .; V: TRBV18; DNA: TGTGCCAGCTCATCCGGACAAGGCTATGGCTACACCTTC; CDR3: CASSSGQGYGYTF
D: TRBD1; J: TRBJ1-4; size: .; V: TRBV5-1; DNA: TGCGCCAGCAGCCGGACAGGGGGAGAAAAACTGTTTTTT; CDR3: CASSRTGGEKLFF
D: .; J: TRBJ2-1; size: .; V: TRBV6-1; DNA: TGTGCCAGCAGTGAATATTTGGGGGCCGCTACCAATGAGCAGTTCTTC; CDR3: CASSEYLGAATNEQFF
D: TRBD1; J: TRBJ1-2; size: .; V: TRBV5-1; DNA: TGCGCCAGCAGCCCCGGGACAGGGGGATCCTATGGCTACACCTTC; CDR3: CASSPGTGGSYGYTF
D: TRBD1; J: TRBJ2-1; size: .; V: TRBV2; DNA: TGTGCCAGCTCGGCAGGGGGTAATGAGCAGTTCTTC; CDR3: CASSAGGNEQFF
D: .; J: TRBJ2-6; size: .; V: TRBV7-2; DNA: TGTGCCAGCAGCCCTCAACCCCGAGCCGGGGCCAACGTCCTGACTTTC; CDR3: CASSPQPRAGANVLTF
D: .; J: TRBJ2-6; size: .; V: TRBV7-6; DNA: TGTGCCAGCGGGGTCAGGGAACTCTCTGGGGCCAACGTCCTGACTTTC; CDR3: CASGVRELSGANVLTF
D: TRBD1; J: TRBJ2-5; size: .; V: TRBV7-8; DNA: TGTGCCAGCACCAACCGGGACAGGGATGGGACCCAGTACTTC; CDR3: CASTNRDRDGTQYF
D: TRBD2; J: TRBJ2-3; size: .; V: TRBV29-1; DNA: TGCAGCGTTGAGGCCAGCGGGGGGGCCGTGGATACGCAGTATTTT; CDR3: CSVEASGGAVDTQYF
D: .; J: TRBJ1-2; size: few; V: TRBV6-1; DNA: TGTGCCAGCAGTAAGGACAGCGCCCCATATGGCTACACCTTC; CDR3: CASSKDSAPYGYTF
D: TRBD1; J: TRBJ1-4; size: .; V: TRBV15; DNA: TGTGCCACCAGCAGGGCAGGGGGGACAACGTCCAGTAATGAAAAACTGTTTTTT; CDR3: CATSRAGGTTSSNEKLFF
D: .; J: TRBJ2-7; size: .; V: TRBV7-9; DNA: TGTGCCAGCAGCTTTAAGGCAGCTAGCTCCTACGAGCAGTACTTC; CDR3: CASSFKAASSYEQYF
D: TRBD2; J: TRBJ2-3; size: .; V: TRBV6-4; DNA: TGTGCCAGCACGCCCCACGCGGGGGGGCGAACAGATACGCAGTATTTT; CDR3: CASTPHAGGRTDTQYF
D: .; J: TRBJ2-1; size: .; V: TRBV20-1; DNA: TGCAGTGCACCGGGACTTAGGGAGCAGTTCTTC; CDR3: CSAPGLREQFF
D: .; J: TRBJ1-2; size: .; V: TRBV27; DNA: TGTGCCAGCAGTTTATTTACAGGGACTAACTATGGCTACACCTTC; CDR3: CASSLFTGTNYGYTF
D: .; J: TRBJ2-7; size: .; V: TRBV27; DNA: TGTGCCAGCAGTACCCGAGGGGGGAGGGAGTACTTC; CDR3: CASSTRGGREYF
D: TRBD1; J: TRBJ1-1; size: .; V: TRBV20-1; DNA: TGCAGTGCTAGACGGGACAGCGGAGCTTTCTTT; CDR3: CSARRDSGAFF
D: TRBD1; J: TRBJ1-1; size: .; V: TRBV19; DNA: TGTGCCAGTAGTATGTGGGACAGGGGTGACACTGAAGCTTTCTTT; CDR3: CASSMWDRGDTEAFF
D: TRBD2; J: TRBJ2-5; size: .; V: TRBV7-8; DNA: TGTGCCAGCAGCTCAGCGGGGGGTAGAGAGACCCAGTACTTC; CDR3: CASSSAGGRETQYF
D: TRBD1; J: TRBJ1-1; size: .; V: TRBV29-1; DNA: TGCAGCGTTGAAAGACAGGGGGGTACTGAAGCTTTCTTT; CDR3: CSVERQGGTEAFF
D: .; J: TRBJ2-7; size: .; V: TRBV6-1; DNA: TGTGCCAGCAGTGAAGGTGGCAGTTCCTACGAGCAGTACTTC; CDR3: CASSEGGSSYEQYF